This entry concerns a single T cell receptor beta chain. Its specificity is not known. This table comes from immunoSEQ multiplex PCR, and its TCRdb copy is limited to in-frame clones, with some not included. The sample lists about 100,000 clones, around 90% occurring once. Germline V gives CDR1 SGDLS, CDR2 YYNGEE. Trimming removed 0 bases at V and 3 bases at J, with 13 bases between. CDR3 size: 15 residues. This record comes from a study of T cell responses to AZD1222 COVID-19 vaccine. Study overall: It was second doses at about 4 or about 12 weeks that were pooled. Study-wide points: Distributed over spike, vaccine-associated CD4 TCRs predominated at 160-218 and 743-854. Clonal diversity was possibly underestimated, and white British individuals and females predominated among donors. Spike-specific TCR breadth and depth rose after two AZD1222 doses.

The origin of this receptor is an adult in good health. J is TRBJ2-7 and V is TRBV9; D is unclear. The sequences come from peripheral blood, collected on day 0 of AZD1222 vaccination. CDR3 sequence reads: CASSVGLGLYYEQYF. CDR3 bases: TGTGCCAGCAGCGTAGGGCTGGGCCTGTACTACGAGCAGTACTTC.